Listed below are T cell receptor beta chains from one sample, sequenced in a study of T cell responses to AZD1222 COVID-19 vaccine. Sequencing used immunoSEQ multiplex PCR; TCRdb keeps in-frame clones, though not all of them. This sample has about 160,000 clones; 90% to 95% occur once, and the top ten carry less than 4.5%. Source: peripheral blood, taken on day 0 of MenACWY control vaccination. The receptor source for this set is an adult in good health. Each CDR3 is given without its conserved first and last residue.

cdr3_aa,v_call,j_call
ASSLAESGFNEKLF,TRBV13,TRBJ1-4
ASGLGTSVHSTDTQY,TRBV12-5,TRBJ2-3
ASSMTVTNYGYT,TRBV19,TRBJ1-2
ASSEGQASNQPQH,TRBV28,TRBJ1-5
ASSHTLLAGEGGELF,TRBV5-6,TRBJ2-2
ASSQVTSARYNEQF,TRBV4-1,TRBJ2-1
ASSPVQILGTEAF,TRBV18,TRBJ1-1
ASSLGPSGMETQY,TRBV5-4,TRBJ2-5
ASSELGVATEAF,TRBV10-1,TRBJ1-1
AWSESNPAGIWYEQF,TRBV30,TRBJ2-1
ASSLGQGAYEQY,TRBV5-1,TRBJ2-7
ASSLTGTLRSNQPQH,TRBV27,TRBJ1-5
AISELQGSEQY,TRBV10-3,TRBJ2-7
ASSEYLGTDTQY,TRBV25-1,TRBJ2-3
AWIPGFGDEKLF,TRBV30,TRBJ1-4
ASSSDSRQY,TRBV5-1,TRBJ2-7
AWSRDRLNTEAF,TRBV30,TRBJ1-1
ASSRRPGDSPLH,TRBV6-5,TRBJ1-6
ASRSRVNTEAF,TRBV27,TRBJ1-1
ASSVGWAGLSGNTIY,TRBV9,TRBJ1-3
ASSNSGSGANVLT,TRBV6-6,TRBJ2-6
ASSLDLEAF,TRBV11-3,TRBJ1-1
ASSTGLAASQETQY,TRBV5-4,TRBJ2-5
ASTVDRGLYGYT,TRBV2,TRBJ1-2
ASSSFGLGENEQF,TRBV19,TRBJ2-1
ASSFRQISGNTIY,TRBV6-5,TRBJ1-3
ASSPVGANSPLH,TRBV27,TRBJ1-6
ASRVLNQPQH,TRBV28,TRBJ1-5
ASSESRGYTGELF,TRBV6-1,TRBJ2-2
ASSLGGKTTDTQY,TRBV5-1,TRBJ2-3